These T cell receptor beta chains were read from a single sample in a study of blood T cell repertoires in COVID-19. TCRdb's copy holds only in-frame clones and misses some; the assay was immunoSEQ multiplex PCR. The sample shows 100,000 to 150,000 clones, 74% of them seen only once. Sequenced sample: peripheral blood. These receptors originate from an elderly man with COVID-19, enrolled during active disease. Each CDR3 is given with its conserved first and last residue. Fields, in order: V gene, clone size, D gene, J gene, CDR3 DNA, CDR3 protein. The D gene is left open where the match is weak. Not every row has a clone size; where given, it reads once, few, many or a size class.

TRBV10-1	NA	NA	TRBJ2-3	TGCGCCAGCAGTGCAAGGGGCATCGCGCAGTATTTT	CASSARGIAQYF
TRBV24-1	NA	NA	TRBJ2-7	TGTGCCACCAGTGATTTTGGGGGAGGAGAGCAGTACTTC	CATSDFGGGEQYF
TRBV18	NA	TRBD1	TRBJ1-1	TGTGCCAGCTCACCACCAAAAGGGACAGTCTCGAACACTGAAGCTTTCTTT	CASSPPKGTVSNTEAFF
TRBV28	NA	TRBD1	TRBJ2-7	TGTGCCAGCAGTGCGACAGGGCGCTCCTACGAGCAGTACTTC	CASSATGRSYEQYF
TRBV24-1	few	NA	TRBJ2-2	TGTGCCACCAGTGATAATCCGGGATCAAACACCGGGGAGCTGTTTTTT	CATSDNPGSNTGELFF
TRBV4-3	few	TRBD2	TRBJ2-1	TGCGCCAGCAGCCAAGTGGGGAGGGGAGGTCACAATGAGCAGTTCTTC	CASSQVGRGGHNEQFF
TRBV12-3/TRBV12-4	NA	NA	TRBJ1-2	TGTGCCAGCAGCACAGGGATCTATGGCTACACCTTC	CASSTGIYGYTF
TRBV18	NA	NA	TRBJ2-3	TGTGCCAGCTCACCAAGTCGAGGGCTGGCAGATACGCAGTATTTT	CASSPSRGLADTQYF
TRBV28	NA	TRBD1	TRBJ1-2	TGTGCCAGCAGTTGGGGACAGGCCCCAACCAACTATGGCTACACCTTC	CASSWGQAPTNYGYTF
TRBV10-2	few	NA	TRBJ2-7	TGCGCCAGCATGGACAGTCTCGACGAGCAGTACTTC	CASMDSLDEQYF
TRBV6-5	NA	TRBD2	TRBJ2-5	TGTGCCAGCAGTTTCCCTAGCGGAGGCAAAGAGACCCAGTACTTC	CASSFPSGGKETQYF
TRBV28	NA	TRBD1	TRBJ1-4	TGTGCCAGCAGTTTTCGGACAGGGCTACCTGAAAAACTGTTTTTT	CASSFRTGLPEKLFF
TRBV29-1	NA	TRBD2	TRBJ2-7	TGCAGCGTTGAAGGTCTAGCGGGAGGAGACTACGAGCAGTACTTC	CSVEGLAGGDYEQYF
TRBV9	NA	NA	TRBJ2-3	TGTGCCAGCAGCCCCTATGGTACTAGCCCGCATACGCAGTATTTT	CASSPYGTSPHTQYF
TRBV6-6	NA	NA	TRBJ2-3	TGTGCCAGCAGGGGCGGGGCAGATACGCAGTATTTT	CASRGGADTQYF
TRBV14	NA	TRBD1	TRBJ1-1	TGTGCCAGCAGCCCAAGACAGGGGGGCACTGAAGCTTTCTTT	CASSPRQGGTEAFF
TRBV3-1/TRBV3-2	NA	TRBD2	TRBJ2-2	TGTGCCAGCAGCCAAGTGGGAGGGCTAGCGGGGGACACCGGGGAGCTGTTTTTT	CASSQVGGLAGDTGELFF
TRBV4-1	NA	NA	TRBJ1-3	TGCGCCAGCAGCCAAGATCGGACAGCGAACACCATATATTTT	CASSQDRTANTIYF
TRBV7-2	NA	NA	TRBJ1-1	TGTGCCAGCAGCCCCAGGCCGAACACTGAAGCTTTCTTT	CASSPRPNTEAFF
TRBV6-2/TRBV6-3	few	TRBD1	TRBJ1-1	TGTGCCAGCAGCCTACAAACAGGGGCCTATAAAGCTTTCTTT	CASSLQTGAYKAFF
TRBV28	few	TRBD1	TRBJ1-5	TGTGCCAGCAGTTCGACAGGGGGCCTCTCCTATAGCAATCAGCCCCAGCATTTT	CASSSTGGLSYSNQPQHF
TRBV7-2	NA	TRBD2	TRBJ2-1	TGTGCCAGCAGCTCGTATTGGGCTAGCGGCAATGAGCAGTTCTTC	CASSSYWASGNEQFF
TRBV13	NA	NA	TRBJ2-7	TGTGCCAGCAGCTCCGGTTCATACGAGCAGTACTTC	CASSSGSYEQYF
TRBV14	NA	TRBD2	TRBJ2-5	TGTGCCAGCAGCCCCTGGACTAGCGGTTACCAAGAGACCCAGTACTTC	CASSPWTSGYQETQYF
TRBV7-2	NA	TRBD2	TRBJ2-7	TGTGCCAGCAGCTTGACTAGCGCCTCCTACGAGCAGTACTTC	CASSLTSASYEQYF
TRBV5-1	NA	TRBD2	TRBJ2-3	TGCGCCAGCAGCAATAGACTAGCGGGGGACACAGATACGCAGTATTTT	CASSNRLAGDTDTQYF
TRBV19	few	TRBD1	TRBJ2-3	TGTGCCAGTAGTATGGGACAGGGCTTGTCGGCAGATACGCAGTATTTT	CASSMGQGLSADTQYF
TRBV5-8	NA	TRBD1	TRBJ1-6	TGTGCCAGCAGCCCGGGGACAGGGAACAATTCACCCCTCCACTTT	CASSPGTGNNSPLHF
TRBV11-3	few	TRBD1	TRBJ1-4	TGTGCCAGCAGCTTCGGACAGGGGTCCGCCTCGGCTGAAAAACTGTTTTTT	CASSFGQGSASAEKLFF
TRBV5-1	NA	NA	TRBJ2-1	TGCGCCAGCAGGGACAGCCTCGAGCAGTTCTTC	CASRDSLEQFF
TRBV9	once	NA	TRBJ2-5	TGTGCCAGCAGTCCTCCTAGGGGAAACCAAGAGACCCAGTACTTC	CASSPPRGNQETQYF